Shown below are 25 T cell receptor beta chains from a single sample sequenced in a study of post-analysis software for immune sequencing data. General study points: A few TRBV segments were significantly more frequent in patients than in controls. TRBV5-6, TRBV5-1 and TRBV20-1 were among these segments.

TCR beta cDNA libraries had unique molecular identifiers. Using its own MiXCR run on the PCR reads, TCRdb lists one record per CDR3 protein. The table shows some 450,000 distinct CDR3 sequences, with around 40% occurring only once. No cognate antigen is known for these TCRs. Sequencing was carried out using blood. The receptors derive from a girl under 18 with multiple sclerosis.

V usage is TRBV7-3 and J usage is TRBJ2-7; D remains unclear. The CDR3 extends over 13 amino acids. CDR1 and CDR2 (germline): SGHTA, FQGTGA. Trimming cost V 3 bases and J 6 bases, with 12 bases left between them. In DNA form, the CDR3 reads TGTGCCAGCAGCTTCCCCCCTCTCCCCGAGCAGTACTTC. Translating gives CASSFPPLPEQYF.

The rearrangement links TRBV29-1 to TRBJ1-2; D is uncertain. Per germline, CDR1 SQVTM and CDR2 ANQGSEA. Trimming removed 6 bases at V and 5 bases at J, with 10 bases between. The CDR3 is 11 residues long. The CDR3 spells CSVRSRYGYTF. For the CDR3, the DNA is TGCAGCGTCCGGTCCCGATATGGCTACACCTTC.

V usage is TRBV4-1 and J usage is TRBJ2-3, with TRBD2 matching 13 bases. The germline CDR1 and CDR2 sequences are MGHRA and YSYEKL. The CDR3 extends over 16 amino acids. V gave up 1 base and J gave up 5 bases; unmatched junction bases: 3. The CDR3, as DNA: TGCGCCAGCAGCCAAGCGACTAGCGGGAGGCGAGATACGCAGTATTTT. Its translation: CASSQATSGRRDTQYF.

There are a few counts of this clonotype. CDR3 in DNA: TGCAGCGTTGGACTAGCGAGGGACACAGATACGCAGTATTTT. Residues: CSVGLARDTDTQYF. The V and J genes are TRBV29-1 and TRBJ2-3, with 8 positions matching TRBD2. This CDR3 region has 14 residues. Losses at the gene ends were 4 bases for V and 2 bases for J; bases not matched to a gene: 5. Germline values: CDR1 SQVTM, CDR2 ANQGSEA.

V gene TRBV20-1 combines with J gene TRBJ1-4; 7 bases match TRBD1. Per germline, CDR1 DFQATT and CDR2 SNEGSKA (reference sequence). The CDR3 has 13 residues. V gave up 6 bases and J gave up 5 bases; unmatched junction bases: 6. CDR3 region: CSAIRDRNEKLFF. CDR3 nucleotide sequence: TGCAGTGCCATCCGGGACAGAAATGAAAAACTGTTTTTT.

This clonotype has only a few counts. The chain carries TRBV7-2 and TRBJ1-1, with D hard to call. V lost 5 bases and J 1 base, leaving 5 bases between the germline ends. In germline, CDR1 is SGHTA, CDR2 FQGNSA. The CDR3 extends over 12 amino acids. The CDR3 bases are TGTGCCAGCAGCGAACAGAACACTGAAGCTTTCTTT. It yields the protein CASSEQNTEAFF.

In its sample, this clonotype was seen a few times. This rearrangement joins TRBV7-9 to TRBJ2-1; 8 bases match TRBD2. Germline V gene lookup returns CDR1 SEHNR and CDR2 FQNEAQ (reference sequence). Trimming at V came to 2 bases and at J to 5 bases, leaving 8 bases not matched to a gene. The CDR3 runs to 16 residues. The CDR3 DNA sequence: TGTGCCAGCAGCTTAACCTTTAGCGGGACAAACAATGAGCAGTTCTTC. Encoded protein: CASSLTFSGTNNEQFF.

The chain links TRBV28 to TRBJ2-5, with 11 bases identical to TRBD2. Germline loops: CDR1 MDHEN, CDR2 SYDVKM. Losses at the gene ends were 2 bases for V and 1 base for J; bases not matched to a gene: 6. The CDR3 covers 17 residues. CDR3 nucleotides: TGTGCCAGCAGTTTAGGCACTAGCGGGAGAGCCCAAGAGACCCAGTACTTC. Its protein is CASSLGTSGRAQETQYF.

This clonotype was counted between two and nine times. The gene calls are TRBV29-1 and TRBJ2-6; no definite D call. This CDR3 has 14 amino acids. CDR1 is SQVTM, CDR2 ANQGSEA, per germline. Trimming pared 3 bases from V and 3 bases from J, leaving 9 bases between. Written as DNA, the CDR3 is TGCAGCGTTGATCCCGAGAATGGGGCCAACGTCCTGACTTTC. This gives the protein CSVDPENGANVLTF. The variable domain in full, completed from reference TRBV29-1 and TRBJ2-6, reads SAVISQKPSRDICQRGTSLTIQCQVDSQVTMMFWYRQQPGQSLTLIATANQGSEATYESGFVIDKFPISRPNLTFSTLTVSNMSPEDSSIYLCSVDPENGANVLTFGAGSRLTVL.

This clonotype was seen only a few times. The genes are TRBV12-3 or TRBV12-4 and TRBJ1-1; D perhaps matches TRBD1 (6 bases). V was cut by 2 bases and J by 11 bases, with 12 bases left in between. This CDR3 region has 12 residues. The CDR3 DNA reads as TGTGCCAGCAGTTTAAGTCAGGGGAAGGCTTTCTTT. Translating gives CASSLSQGKAFF.

This clonotype appeared a few times. V gene TRBV15 combines with J gene TRBJ2-7; D gene ambiguous. The CDR3 length is 14 residues. Trimming stripped 0 bases from V and 4 bases from J, with 10 bases between. CDR1 and CDR2 (germline): LNHNV, YYDKDF (reference sequence). In nucleotides, the CDR3 is TGTGCCACCAGCAGAGATCGGAACGGTTACGAGCAGTACTTC. Its translation: CATSRDRNGYEQYF. The whole variable domain, filled in from reference TRBV15 and TRBJ2-7, reads DAMVIQNPRYQVTQFGKPVTLSCSQTLNHNVMYWYQQKSSQAPKLLFHYYDKDFNNEADTPDNFQSRRPNTSFCFLDIRSPGLGDTAMYLCATSRDRNGYEQYFGPGTRLTVT.

This clonotype appeared once. The final CDR3 position lacks the conserved phenylalanine or tryptophan, pointing to a likely read error. The chain has TRBV27 and TRBJ2-7, with TRBD1 matching over 9 bases. The J segment lost 2 bases and the V segment lost 5 bases, leaving 4 bases of the junction unmatched. Germline assignment: CDR1 MNHEY and CDR2 SMNVEV (reference sequence). This CDR3 is 14 amino acids long. The CDR3 nucleotides are TGTGCCAGCAGTCCACGACAGGGGGCCTACGAGCAGTACTGC. Translated: CASSPRQGAYEQYC.

The rearrangement links TRBV12-3 or TRBV12-4 to TRBJ1-2; 9 bases agree with TRBD1. V was pared by 2 bases and J by 0 bases, with 7 bases of the junction left unmatched. The CDR3 spans 17 residues. Here the CDR3 DNA reads TGTGCCAGCAGTTTATGGATCGGGACAGGGCCTAACTATGGCTACACCTTC. It translates to CASSLWIGTGPNYGYTF.

The V and J genes are TRBV5-1 and TRBJ2-1; D gene ambiguous. CDR3 size: 15 residues. Germline CDR1 SGHRS, CDR2 YFSETQ. Trimming pared 2 bases from V and 4 bases from J, leaving 13 bases between. The CDR3 sequence: CASSFFLSQYNEQFF. As DNA, the CDR3 is TGCGCCAGCAGCTTTTTCTTGTCGCAATACAATGAGCAGTTCTTC.

The rearrangement uses TRBV5-1 and TRBJ1-5; 10 bases are a match to TRBD1. This CDR3 region has 14 residues. Germline CDR1 SGHRS, CDR2 YFSETQ. The J segment lost 7 bases and the V segment lost 4 bases, leaving 5 bases of the junction unmatched. The CDR3 nucleotides are TGCGCCAGCAGCCCCGGGACAGGGGAACAGCCCCAGCATTTT. Amino acids: CASSPGTGEQPQHF.

This clonotype occurred a few times. This sequence joins TRBV20-1 and TRBJ1-2; 7 positions agree with TRBD1. This CDR3 has 13 residues. V gave up 6 bases and J gave up 3 bases; unmatched junction bases: 7. CDR1 is DFQATT, CDR2 SNEGSKA, per germline (reference sequence). The CDR3 here is CSATTGIDYGYTF. CDR3 DNA sequence: TGCAGTGCCACGACAGGGATCGACTATGGCTACACCTTC.

This clonotype was detected a few times. The chain combines TRBV12-3 or TRBV12-4 with TRBJ2-7; no definite D call. Trimming removed 5 bases from V and 2 bases from J, with 10 bases in between. The CDR3 length is 13 residues. CDR3 sequence (DNA): TGTGCCAGCAGTCTCAACAGTGCCTACGAGCAGTACTTC. Protein sequence: CASSLNSAYEQYF.

This clonotype was recorded a few times. The genes are TRBV5-1 and TRBJ2-7, with D possibly TRBD2 on 5 matching bases. The length of the CDR3 is 14 residues. The germline gives CDR1 SGHRS, CDR2 YFSETQ. The V end lost 0 bases, the J end lost 2 bases, and 9 bases lay between the germline ends. CDR3 amino acids: CASSLGGKAYEQYF. The CDR3, as DNA: TGCGCCAGCAGCTTGGGAGGGAAGGCCTACGAGCAGTACTTC.

The rearrangement uses TRBV20-1 and TRBJ1-2, with D uncertain. Between the trimmed V and J ends, which lost 6 bases and 8 bases, there was a span of 19 bases. Germline loops: CDR1 DFQATT, CDR2 SNEGSKA (reference sequence). The CDR3 has 13 amino acids. DNA for the CDR3: TGCAGTGCCACGGCTCCGGGAAGTGTCGGCTACACCTTC. It specifies CSATAPGSVGYTF.

V gene TRBV10-3 combines with J gene TRBJ1-1; D is ambiguous. Germline V gene sequence: CDR1 ENHRY, CDR2 SYGVKD. Trimming cost V 7 bases and J 0 bases, with 9 bases left between them. This CDR3 has 13 residues. The CDR3 is CAITHSLNTEAFF. In DNA, the CDR3 is TGTGCCATCACGCACAGCTTGAACACTGAAGCTTTCTTT.

The chain carries TRBV24-1 and TRBJ1-2; TRBD1 agrees at 9 bases. Germline assignment: CDR1 KGHDR and CDR2 SFDVKD. The V segment lost 9 bases and the J segment 0 bases; nucleotides outside the gene matches: 7. This CDR3 region has 15 residues. The CDR3 DNA follows: TGTGCCACCTCAGACAGGGGGACTACTAACTATGGCTACACCTTC. It yields the protein CATSDRGTTNYGYTF.

The table lists this clonotype with a few counts. The chain links TRBV6-5 to TRBJ2-5; 14 positions agree with TRBD2. Germline V CDR1 and CDR2: MNHEY, SVGAGI. The CDR3 totals 16 residues. J gave up 5 bases and V 6 bases, and 8 bases lay outside the gene matches. CDR3 protein: CASSRLAGGPRETQYF. The CDR3 nucleotides read TGTGCCAGCAGCCGACTAGCGGGAGGGCCTCGGGAGACCCAGTACTTC.

V and J are TRBV4-3 and TRBJ2-5; 7 nucleotides align to TRBD2. Trimming removed 1 base from V and 5 bases from J; junction bases left unmatched: 7. Germline V lookup: CDR1 LGHNA, CDR2 YSLEER. This CDR3 is 15 amino acids long. CDR3 loop: CASSQVYAGAETQYF. The CDR3 DNA reads TGCGCCAGCAGCCAAGTGTACGCGGGAGCGGAGACCCAGTACTTC.

As DNA, the CDR3 is TGTGCCAGCAGCCCATCTCGGACCTCCTATGGCTACACCTTC. Protein sequence: CASSPSRTSYGYTF. The V gene is TRBV27, the J gene TRBJ1-2; D is uncertain. The CDR3 runs 14 residues. Germline V CDR1 and CDR2: MNHEY, SMNVEV (reference sequence). V lost 6 bases and J lost 4, with 15 bases in between.

V is TRBV6-2 or TRBV6-3 and J is TRBJ2-3, with 9 positions matching TRBD2. After removal of 5 bases from V and 14 bases from J, the junction contained 11 bases not matched to a gene. CDR3 length: 13 amino acids. Germline V gene data show CDR1 as MNHEY and CDR2 as SVGEGT. CDR3 loop: CASSRAGGPLSYF. CDR3 in DNA: TGTGCCAGCAGTAGGGCGGGAGGGCCTTTATCGTATTTT.